This T cell receptor (beta chain) was retrieved from a study of shared clonotypes between healthy human individuals. Here immunoSEQ multiplex PCR was the method, and the copy in TCRdb shows in-frame clones only, minus some. The sample has about 2.4 million clones, roughly 93% seen once. Study-level results: In general, naive subsets displayed greater estimated richness than memory subsets did.

Germline-derived CDR1 and CDR2 are SGHNT and YENEEA. CDR3 size: 14 residues. Trimming pared 4 bases from V and 0 bases from J, leaving 7 bases between. On this clone: Its antigen is as yet unknown.

The genes are TRBV11-3 and TRBJ1-3; D is uncertain. The clonotype comes from a young man in good health. Some clones in this sample may be carry-over from other donors' samples. Material: naive CD4+ T cells from PBMCs. Specified subset: CD45RA+ positively selected. CDR3 DNA sequence: TGTGCCAGCAGCTCCCGAGACTCTGGAAACACCATATATTTT. This sequence encodes CASSSRDSGNTIYF.